This T cell receptor (beta chain) was captured by sequencing in a study of blood T cell repertoires in COVID-19. Study information: The United States, Italy and Spain supplied acute and convalescent COVID-19 samples. In each case, the material was cDNA or gDNA derived from T cells, B-cell-depleted T cells, or PBMCs.

Authors' processing steps: Reference gene primers were amplified, and this amplification served to estimate nucleated cell counts. The repertoire was sequenced with immunoSEQ multiplex PCR; TCRdb's copy has only in-frame clones and lacks some. V and J calls and clone size are those listed in that table; D and trimming were worked out from the DNA. The profile shows about 190,000 clones, under 90% of them singletons. The CDR3 length is 16 residues. Trimming cost V 6 bases and J 2 bases; bases outside gene matches: 7. CDR1 and CDR2 from the germline V gene are MNHNY and SVGAGI (reference sequence). The sequence came from a man aged 30-40 years with active or convalescent COVID-19. This chain links TRBV6-6 with TRBJ2-3, with TRBD1 identical over 11 bases. The sequenced material came from peripheral blood. The chain's CDR3 is CASSAGTGGNTDTQYF. CDR3 bases: TGTGCCAGCAGCGCCGGGACAGGGGGTAACACAGATACGCAGTATTTT.